This is a list of T cell receptor beta chains from one sample in a study of prognosis after radiotherapy for stage I lung cancer. One entry per CDR3 protein results from TCRdb running MiXCR on the multiplex PCR reads. The sample consists of 15,000 to 20,000 distinct CDR3 sequences, about 26% of them appearing once. This specimen consisted of PBMCs, obtained before or after stereotactic body radiation therapy (not recorded which). Receptors originate from a donor over 45 with non-small cell lung cancer. The CDR3 runs from the conserved cysteine through the conserved F or W. The order of the fields is J gene, clone size, V gene, D gene, CDR3 length, CDR3 DNA, CDR3 protein. D genes are given only for firm matches. Clone size is stated in some rows and not others, as once, few, many or a class when expanded.

j_call: TRBJ2-1; clone_size: many; v_call: TRBV30; d_call: TRBD2; cdr3_length: 14; cdr3_nt: TGTGCCGGGACTAGCGGGAGGATAGACAATGAGCAGTTCTTC; cdr3_aa: CAGTSGRIDNEQFF
j_call: TRBJ1-1; clone_size: many; v_call: TRBV12-5; d_call: TRBD1; cdr3_length: 16; cdr3_nt: TGTGCTAGTGGTTTGAACCCGGGACAGGGGACCATGGCAGCTTTCTTT; cdr3_aa: CASGLNPGQGTMAAFF
j_call: TRBJ2-7; clone_size: many; v_call: TRBV5-1; d_call: -; cdr3_length: 15; cdr3_nt: TGCGCCAGCAGCCTACTGCCCGGGTCCTCCTACGAGCAGTACTTC; cdr3_aa: CASSLLPGSSYEQYF
j_call: TRBJ2-1; clone_size: -; v_call: TRBV6-2/TRBV6-3; d_call: -; cdr3_length: 21; cdr3_nt: -; cdr3_aa: CASSNSRVETQYFGLYNEQFF
j_call: TRBJ2-2; clone_size: many; v_call: TRBV24-1; d_call: -; cdr3_length: 15; cdr3_nt: TGTGCCACCAGTGACCCCATTTATGGGGCCGGGGAGCTGTTTTTT; cdr3_aa: CATSDPIYGAGELFF
j_call: TRBJ2-1; clone_size: many; v_call: TRBV10-2; d_call: TRBD2; cdr3_length: 15; cdr3_nt: TGCGCCAGCAGTGAGTGGCAGCGGGGGTACAATGAGCAGTTCTTC; cdr3_aa: CASSEWQRGYNEQFF
j_call: TRBJ2-7; clone_size: many; v_call: TRBV4-1; d_call: TRBD2; cdr3_length: 19; cdr3_nt: TGCGCCAGCAGCCCCGGGGGACTAGCCGACTTTCAGAAACCATACGAGCAGTACTTC; cdr3_aa: CASSPGGLADFQKPYEQYF
j_call: TRBJ2-3; clone_size: many; v_call: TRBV9; d_call: TRBD2; cdr3_length: 16; cdr3_nt: TGTGCCAGCAGCCCCACCGGGACTATACAAACAGATACGCAGTATTTT; cdr3_aa: CASSPTGTIQTDTQYF
j_call: TRBJ2-7; clone_size: many; v_call: TRBV3-1; d_call: -; cdr3_length: 15; cdr3_nt: TGTGCCAGCAGCCAATCCGGGGGGCGAACCTACGAGCAGTACTTC; cdr3_aa: CASSQSGGRTYEQYF
j_call: TRBJ2-1; clone_size: -; v_call: TRBV15; d_call: TRBD2; cdr3_length: 14; cdr3_nt: TGTGCCACCGGCAGAGAACTAGCGGACAATGAGCAGTTCTTC; cdr3_aa: CATGRELADNEQFF
j_call: TRBJ2-7; clone_size: many; v_call: TRBV20-1; d_call: TRBD2; cdr3_length: 15; cdr3_nt: TGCAGTGCAACTTTCCCTGGACTAGCCGGCTACGAGCAGTACTTC; cdr3_aa: CSATFPGLAGYEQYF
j_call: TRBJ2-1; clone_size: many; v_call: TRBV3-1; d_call: TRBD2; cdr3_length: 16; cdr3_nt: TGTGCCAGCAGCCAGGGGCTAGCGGGAGTAGGAAATGAGCAGTTCTTC; cdr3_aa: CASSQGLAGVGNEQFF
j_call: TRBJ2-7; clone_size: -; v_call: TRBV6-1; d_call: -; cdr3_length: 15; cdr3_nt: TGTGCCAGCAGTCCTGAGTTCCCGGGCTCCTACGAGCATTACTTC; cdr3_aa: CASSPEFPGSYEHYF
j_call: TRBJ2-1; clone_size: many; v_call: TRBV6-5; d_call: TRBD2; cdr3_length: 16; cdr3_nt: TGTGCCAGCAGTGACTCGGGAGGGCACTCCTACAATGAGCAGTTCTTC; cdr3_aa: CASSDSGGHSYNEQFF
j_call: TRBJ1-3; clone_size: many; v_call: TRBV18; d_call: -; cdr3_length: 18; cdr3_nt: TGTGCCAGCTCACCAGTTATATGGGACACCTCCTCTGGAAACACCATATATTTT; cdr3_aa: CASSPVIWDTSSGNTIYF
j_call: TRBJ2-7; clone_size: many; v_call: TRBV2; d_call: -; cdr3_length: 10; cdr3_nt: TGTGCCAGCAGTCTAGTCGAGCAGTACTTC; cdr3_aa: CASSLVEQYF
j_call: TRBJ2-7; clone_size: many; v_call: TRBV6-2/TRBV6-3; d_call: TRBD2; cdr3_length: 18; cdr3_nt: TGTGCCAGCAGTTACCCCCAAAATCTAGCGGGTGGAATCTACGAGCAGTACTTC; cdr3_aa: CASSYPQNLAGGIYEQYF
j_call: TRBJ1-2; clone_size: -; v_call: TRBV5-6; d_call: -; cdr3_length: 16; cdr3_nt: TGTGCCAGCAGCTCCGCGGGGCGTGGGGCGAGCTATGTCTACACCTTC; cdr3_aa: CASSSAGRGASYVYTF
j_call: TRBJ2-7; clone_size: many; v_call: TRBV28; d_call: TRBD2; cdr3_length: 15; cdr3_nt: TGTGCCAGCAGTCTGGGACTAGCGGGAGTGGTCGAGCAGTACTTC; cdr3_aa: CASSLGLAGVVEQYF
j_call: TRBJ2-7; clone_size: medium-sized; v_call: TRBV11-2; d_call: TRBD1; cdr3_length: 15; cdr3_nt: TGTGCCAGCAGCCGCGGACAGGGGTCTCTCTACGAGCAGTACTTC; cdr3_aa: CASSRGQGSLYEQYF
j_call: TRBJ2-7; clone_size: many; v_call: TRBV14; d_call: TRBD2; cdr3_length: 16; cdr3_nt: TGTGCCAGCAGCCAAGAAGGGACTAGCGGGGCCTACGAGCAGTACTTC; cdr3_aa: CASSQEGTSGAYEQYF
j_call: TRBJ1-2; clone_size: many; v_call: TRBV27; d_call: -; cdr3_length: 15; cdr3_nt: TGTGCCAGCAGTTTACACGGCGGAGCTAACTATGGCTACACCTTC; cdr3_aa: CASSLHGGANYGYTF
j_call: TRBJ1-1; clone_size: medium-sized; v_call: TRBV6-2/TRBV6-3; d_call: TRBD1; cdr3_length: 15; cdr3_nt: TGTGCCAGCACGATGGGCCCCGACAGGGGGACTGAAGCTTTCTTT; cdr3_aa: CASTMGPDRGTEAFF
j_call: TRBJ1-5; clone_size: many; v_call: TRBV7-8; d_call: -; cdr3_length: 15; cdr3_nt: TGTGCCAGCAGCTTGCCCCAGGGGAGCAATCAGCCCCAGCATTTT; cdr3_aa: CASSLPQGSNQPQHF
j_call: TRBJ2-7; clone_size: many; v_call: TRBV9; d_call: -; cdr3_length: 16; cdr3_nt: TGTGCCAGCAGCCCCCAAATGGCCAGCCTCTACTACGAGCAGTACTTC; cdr3_aa: CASSPQMASLYYEQYF
j_call: TRBJ1-3; clone_size: -; v_call: TRBV7-2; d_call: -; cdr3_length: 15; cdr3_nt: TGTGTCAGCAGCTCCTCCGGGATCTCTGGAAACACCATATATTTT; cdr3_aa: CVSSSSGISGNTIYF
j_call: TRBJ2-2; clone_size: many; v_call: TRBV19; d_call: TRBD2; cdr3_length: 14; cdr3_nt: TGTGCCAGTAGTAGGAGCGGGGGGACCGGGGAGCTGTTTTTT; cdr3_aa: CASSRSGGTGELFF
j_call: TRBJ1-6; clone_size: many; v_call: TRBV10-3; d_call: -; cdr3_length: 15; cdr3_nt: TGTGCCATCAGTTCAGGGGTTGGTGCCGATTCACCCCTCCACTTT; cdr3_aa: CAISSGVGADSPLHF
j_call: TRBJ2-1; clone_size: -; v_call: TRBV6-1; d_call: TRBD2; cdr3_length: 18; cdr3_nt: TGCGCCAGCAGTGAAAGCCGGACTAGCGGAAAACAATACAATGAGCAGTTCTTC; cdr3_aa: CASSESRTSGKQYNEQFF
j_call: TRBJ2-7; clone_size: many; v_call: TRBV5-6; d_call: TRBD2; cdr3_length: 15; cdr3_nt: TGTGCCAGCAGCCTACTAGCGGGAGCTTCCTACGAGCAGTACTTC; cdr3_aa: CASSLLAGASYEQYF
j_call: TRBJ2-1; clone_size: many; v_call: TRBV3-1; d_call: TRBD2; cdr3_length: 14; cdr3_nt: TGTGCCAGCAGCTCCTGGACTAGTTACAATGAGCAGTTCTTC; cdr3_aa: CASSSWTSYNEQFF
j_call: TRBJ2-7; clone_size: many; v_call: TRBV7-2; d_call: -; cdr3_length: 15; cdr3_nt: TGTGCCAGCAGCTTAGCCACAGCAACCCCCTACGAGCAGTACTTC; cdr3_aa: CASSLATATPYEQYF
j_call: TRBJ1-2; clone_size: many; v_call: TRBV28; d_call: TRBD1; cdr3_length: 13; cdr3_nt: TGTGCGACACGGACCGGGACAGCCTATGGCTACACCTTC; cdr3_aa: CATRTGTAYGYTF
j_call: TRBJ2-1; clone_size: many; v_call: TRBV9; d_call: -; cdr3_length: 15; cdr3_nt: TGTGCCAGCAGCGTGGGAAGCGGAGGATACAATGAGCAGTTCTTC; cdr3_aa: CASSVGSGGYNEQFF
j_call: TRBJ2-7; clone_size: many; v_call: TRBV19; d_call: -; cdr3_length: 14; cdr3_nt: TGTGCCAGTAGTATAGCGGGGAGCTCCTACGAGCAGTACTTC; cdr3_aa: CASSIAGSSYEQYF
j_call: TRBJ2-3; clone_size: -; v_call: TRBV20-1; d_call: -; cdr3_length: 14; cdr3_nt: TGCAGTGATAGCACGACCCGCTGGGCAGATACGCAGTATTTT; cdr3_aa: CSDSTTRWADTQYF
j_call: TRBJ2-5; clone_size: many; v_call: TRBV4-2; d_call: TRBD2; cdr3_length: 15; cdr3_nt: TGTGCCAGCAGCCAAGGCTTCACGGGAGGAGAGACCCAGTACTTC; cdr3_aa: CASSQGFTGGETQYF
j_call: TRBJ2-6; clone_size: many; v_call: TRBV5-5; d_call: -; cdr3_length: 15; cdr3_nt: TGTGCCAGCAGCTTGGCGCCGGCTGGGGCCAACGTCCTGACTTTC; cdr3_aa: CASSLAPAGANVLTF
j_call: TRBJ2-3; clone_size: -; v_call: TRBV6-1; d_call: TRBD1; cdr3_length: 15; cdr3_nt: TGTGCCAGCAGTGAATTGACAGGGGCTATAGATACTCAGTATTTT; cdr3_aa: CASSELTGAIDTQYF
j_call: TRBJ2-5; clone_size: -; v_call: TRBV20-1; d_call: -; cdr3_length: 14; cdr3_nt: TGCAGTGCTAGTATGGACGGCGCTTCGGAGACACAGCACTTC; cdr3_aa: CSASMDGASETQHF
j_call: TRBJ2-1; clone_size: -; v_call: TRBV7-8; d_call: TRBD2; cdr3_length: 15; cdr3_nt: TGTGCCAGCAGCTTTCGGGGGACTAGCGTCAATGAGCAGTTCTTC; cdr3_aa: CASSFRGTSVNEQFF
j_call: TRBJ1-1; clone_size: many; v_call: TRBV3-1; d_call: -; cdr3_length: 14; cdr3_nt: TGTGCCAGCAGCCAAGGTATGGCGAACACTGAAGCTTTCTTT; cdr3_aa: CASSQGMANTEAFF
j_call: TRBJ2-1; clone_size: many; v_call: TRBV2; d_call: -; cdr3_length: 14; cdr3_nt: TGTGCCAGCAAACCAGACGGGGCAAGGAATGAGCAGTTCTTC; cdr3_aa: CASKPDGARNEQFF
j_call: TRBJ2-7; clone_size: many; v_call: TRBV20-1; d_call: TRBD2; cdr3_length: 14; cdr3_nt: TGCAGTGCTAGAGATAGTCAGCGGGGGTACGAGCAGTACTTC; cdr3_aa: CSARDSQRGYEQYF
j_call: TRBJ1-1; clone_size: many; v_call: TRBV7-9; d_call: -; cdr3_length: 13; cdr3_nt: TGTGCCAGCAGCTTAGAACAGGATCTAGAAGCTTTCTTT; cdr3_aa: CASSLEQDLEAFF
j_call: TRBJ2-1; clone_size: many; v_call: TRBV7-8; d_call: -; cdr3_length: 13; cdr3_nt: TGTGCCAGCAGCCCGCCACGATACAATGAGCAGTTCTTC; cdr3_aa: CASSPPRYNEQFF
j_call: TRBJ1-3; clone_size: -; v_call: TRBV6-1; d_call: -; cdr3_length: 16; cdr3_nt: TGTGCCAGCATACCCCCCGCCGGCCGCTCTGGAAACACCATATATTTT; cdr3_aa: CASIPPAGRSGNTIYF
j_call: TRBJ2-1; clone_size: many; v_call: TRBV9; d_call: -; cdr3_length: 15; cdr3_nt: TGTGCCAGCAGCGTAGAAGGTCAAACATGGAATGAGCAGTTCTTC; cdr3_aa: CASSVEGQTWNEQFF
j_call: TRBJ2-5; clone_size: many; v_call: TRBV5-1; d_call: TRBD2; cdr3_length: 16; cdr3_nt: TGCGCCAGCAGCTTGGGGACTAGCGGGAGCGAGGAGACCCAGTACTTC; cdr3_aa: CASSLGTSGSEETQYF
j_call: TRBJ2-7; clone_size: many; v_call: TRBV6-1; d_call: -; cdr3_length: 14; cdr3_nt: TGTGCCAGCACTTTGGGCCAGGGCCCCTACGAGCAGTACTTC; cdr3_aa: CASTLGQGPYEQYF
j_call: TRBJ2-7; clone_size: medium-sized; v_call: TRBV30; d_call: -; cdr3_length: 13; cdr3_nt: TGTGCCTGGAACTCCGGGGCCTCCTACGAGCAGTACTTC; cdr3_aa: CAWNSGASYEQYF
j_call: TRBJ2-7; clone_size: many; v_call: TRBV7-8; d_call: TRBD2; cdr3_length: 15; cdr3_nt: TGTGCCAGCAGGGAAAGCGGGAGTTGGGTCTACGAGCAGTACTTC; cdr3_aa: CASRESGSWVYEQYF
j_call: TRBJ1-6; clone_size: medium-sized; v_call: TRBV28; d_call: -; cdr3_length: 11; cdr3_nt: TGTGCCAGCAGTTCTAGTTCACCCCTCCACTTT; cdr3_aa: CASSSSSPLHF
j_call: TRBJ2-7; clone_size: many; v_call: TRBV7-9; d_call: TRBD1; cdr3_length: 16; cdr3_nt: TGTGCCAGCAGCTCAGACACCGGGACAGCAGTCTACGAGCAGTACTTC; cdr3_aa: CASSSDTGTAVYEQYF
j_call: TRBJ1-1; clone_size: many; v_call: TRBV7-9; d_call: -; cdr3_length: 12; cdr3_nt: TGTGCCAGTCACAGGGTGAACACTGAAGCTTTCTTT; cdr3_aa: CASHRVNTEAFF
j_call: TRBJ2-3; clone_size: many; v_call: TRBV28; d_call: TRBD2; cdr3_length: 15; cdr3_nt: TGTGCCAGCAGCAGACTAGCGGACCACCTCTATACGCAGTATTTT; cdr3_aa: CASSRLADHLYTQYF
j_call: TRBJ2-2; clone_size: many; v_call: TRBV24-1; d_call: -; cdr3_length: 17; cdr3_nt: TGTGCCACCAGTGATGCCACGGGACAATTGAACACCGGGGAGCTGTTTTTT; cdr3_aa: CATSDATGQLNTGELFF
j_call: TRBJ2-1; clone_size: many; v_call: TRBV7-2; d_call: -; cdr3_length: 15; cdr3_nt: TGTGCCAGCAGCGGGGACGGGAGCTCCTACAATGAGCAGTTCTTC; cdr3_aa: CASSGDGSSYNEQFF
j_call: TRBJ2-1; clone_size: -; v_call: TRBV5-4; d_call: TRBD2; cdr3_length: 15; cdr3_nt: TGTGCCAGCAGCCGCACTAGCGGGACCGAGAATGAAAAGTTCTTC; cdr3_aa: CASSRTSGTENEKFF
j_call: TRBJ2-2; clone_size: -; v_call: TRBV5-1; d_call: -; cdr3_length: 12; cdr3_nt: TGCGCCAGCAGCTATCGGTCCGTGGAGCTGTTTTTT; cdr3_aa: CASSYRSVELFF